The 5 T cell receptor beta chains below all came from one sample that was sequenced in a study of blood T cell repertoires in COVID-19. Some clones are missing from TCRdb's copy, which holds only in-frame ones; the method was immunoSEQ multiplex PCR. Of 300,000 to 450,000 clones in the sample, about 87% were seen once. Sequencing was carried out using PBMCs or T cells enriched from blood (not recorded which). These receptor sequences come from a middle-aged man in a cohort exposed to, infected with or recovered from COVID-19 (not recorded which).

A single count supports this clone. CDR3 nucleotide sequence: TGTGCCAGCAGATACGGAGACCCGCAGCCCCAGCATTTT. It is translated as CASRYGDPQPQHF. The chain combines TRBV6-5 with TRBJ1-5; D is undetermined. Germline lookup yields CDR1 MNHEY and CDR2 SVGAGI. V lost 6 bases, J lost 7 bases, and 13 bases lay in between. The CDR3 is 13 residues long.

The chain employs TRBV9 and TRBJ1-3; 7 positions agree with TRBD1. CDR1 is SGDLS and CDR2 is YYNGEE in the germline V gene. This CDR3 is 16 amino acids long. After removal of 4 bases from V and 2 bases from J, the junction contained 9 bases not matched to a gene. The CDR3 nucleotides read TGTGCCAGCAGCACGGGACAGTCGAAGGCTGGAAACACCATATATTTT. Protein sequence: CASSTGQSKAGNTIYF.

This chain connects TRBV27 to TRBJ2-2; 9 bases line up with TRBD1. The CDR3 spans 15 residues. Germline V gene lookup returns CDR1 MNHEY and CDR2 SMNVEV (reference sequence). Trimming removed 6 bases from V and 5 bases from J; junction bases left unmatched: 7. The CDR3 loop reads CASRRDRAGTGELFF. The CDR3 bases are TGTGCCAGCAGACGGGACAGGGCGGGGACCGGGGAGCTGTTTTTT.

V usage is TRBV11-2 and J usage is TRBJ1-1; D perhaps matches TRBD1 (5 bases). Per germline, CDR1 SGHAT and CDR2 FQNNGV. Trimming pared 5 bases from V and 3 bases from J, leaving 16 bases between. The CDR3 length is 15 residues. The CDR3 DNA follows: TGTGCCAGCAGCCGTCGTAACATGGGGCACACTGAAGCTTTCTTT. Translation gives CASSRRNMGHTEAFF.

V usage is TRBV9 and J usage is TRBJ1-1; 8 nucleotides match TRBD1. This CDR3 is 13 amino acids long. The V gene end was trimmed by 6 bases and the J gene end by 5 bases; junction bases not matched to a gene: 6. Germline V gives CDR1 SGDLS, CDR2 YYNGEE. In DNA form, the CDR3 reads TGTGCCAGCACCCAACAGGGGGGGACTGAAGCTTTCTTT. Its protein is CASTQQGGTEAFF.